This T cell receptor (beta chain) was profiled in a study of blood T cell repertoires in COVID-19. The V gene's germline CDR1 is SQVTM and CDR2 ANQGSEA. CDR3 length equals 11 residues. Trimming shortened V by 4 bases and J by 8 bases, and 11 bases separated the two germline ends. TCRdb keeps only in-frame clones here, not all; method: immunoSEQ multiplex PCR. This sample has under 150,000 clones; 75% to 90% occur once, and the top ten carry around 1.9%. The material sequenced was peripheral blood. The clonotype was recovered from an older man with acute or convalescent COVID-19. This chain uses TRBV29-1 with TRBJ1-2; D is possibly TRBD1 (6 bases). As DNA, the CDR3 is TGCAGCGTTGCTACAGGGTGGGGCTACACCTTC. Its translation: CSVATGWGYTF.